The clone carrying this T cell receptor (beta chain) appeared a single time. The target antigen is unknown. This entry is derived from a study of blood T cells in healthy people across ages. Overall study findings and caveats: While age rose, TCR beta diversity per million T cells dropped in a roughly linear way.

Primed by a sample-barcoded 5' primer and a J-beta primer mix, a second PCR proceeded for 7 to 11 cycles. TCRdb re-analysed the 5' RACE reads in MiXCR, keeping a single row per CDR3 protein. The profile shows 800,000 to 950,000 distinct CDR3 sequences, 48% of them singletons. The V and J ends lost 6 bases and 4 bases respectively, with 12 bases between them. Germline V gene data show CDR1 as MNHNS and CDR2 as SASEGT. The CDR3 runs 13 residues. Sequencing used blood. This sequence was found in a young man in good health. The V and J genes are TRBV6-1 and TRBJ1-2; D gene ambiguous. CDR3 coding DNA: TGTGCCAGCAGGGACGACACATTCTATGGCTACACCTTC. Amino acid sequence: CASRDDTFYGYTF.